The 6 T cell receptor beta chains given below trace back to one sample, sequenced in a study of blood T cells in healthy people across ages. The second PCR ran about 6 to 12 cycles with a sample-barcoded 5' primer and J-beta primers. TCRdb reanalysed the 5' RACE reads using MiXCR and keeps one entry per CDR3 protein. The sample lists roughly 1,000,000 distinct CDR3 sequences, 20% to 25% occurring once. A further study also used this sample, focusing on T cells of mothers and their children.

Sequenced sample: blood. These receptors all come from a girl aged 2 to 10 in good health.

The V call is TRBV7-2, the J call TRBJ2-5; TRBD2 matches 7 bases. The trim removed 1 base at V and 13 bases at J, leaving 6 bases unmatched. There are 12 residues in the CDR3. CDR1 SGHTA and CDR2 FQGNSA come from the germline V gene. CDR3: CASSLEVGGMYF. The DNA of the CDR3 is TGTGCCAGCAGCTTAGAGGTGGGGGGGATGTACTTC.

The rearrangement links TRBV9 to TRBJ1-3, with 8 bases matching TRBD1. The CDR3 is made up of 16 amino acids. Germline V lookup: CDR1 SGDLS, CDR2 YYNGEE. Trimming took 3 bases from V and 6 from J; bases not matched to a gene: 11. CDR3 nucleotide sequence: TGTGCCAGCAGCGCTGGGGGGGGGACAGGAGTAAACACCATATATTTT. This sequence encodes CASSAGGGTGVNTIYF.

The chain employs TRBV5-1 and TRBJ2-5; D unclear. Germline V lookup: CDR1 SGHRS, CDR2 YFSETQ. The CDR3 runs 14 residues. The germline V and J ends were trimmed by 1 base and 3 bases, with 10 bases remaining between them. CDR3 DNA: TGCGCCAGCAGCTTGTCCCCACCGGAAGAGACCCAGTACTTC. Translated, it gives CASSLSPPEETQYF.

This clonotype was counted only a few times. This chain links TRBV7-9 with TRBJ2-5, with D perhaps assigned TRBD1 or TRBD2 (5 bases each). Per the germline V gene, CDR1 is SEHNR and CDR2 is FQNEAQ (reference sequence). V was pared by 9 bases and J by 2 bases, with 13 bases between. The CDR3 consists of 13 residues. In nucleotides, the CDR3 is TGTGCCAGTAGCCGGGACCCGCAAGAGACCCAGTACTTC. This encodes CASSRDPQETQYF. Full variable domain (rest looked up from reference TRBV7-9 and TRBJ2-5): DTGVSQNPRHKITKRGQNVTFRCDPISEHNRLYWYRQTLGQGPEFLTYFQNEAQLEKSRLLSDRFSAERPKGSFSTLEIQRTEQGDSAMYLCASSRDPQETQYFGPGTRLLVL.

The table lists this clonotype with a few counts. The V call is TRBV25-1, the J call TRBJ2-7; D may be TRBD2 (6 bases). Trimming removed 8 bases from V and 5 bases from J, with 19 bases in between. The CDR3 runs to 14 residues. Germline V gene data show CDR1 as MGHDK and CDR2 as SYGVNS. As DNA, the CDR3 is TGTGCCAGCGCTGAACTCTATGGGGGGAACGAGCAGTACTTC. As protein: CASAELYGGNEQYF.

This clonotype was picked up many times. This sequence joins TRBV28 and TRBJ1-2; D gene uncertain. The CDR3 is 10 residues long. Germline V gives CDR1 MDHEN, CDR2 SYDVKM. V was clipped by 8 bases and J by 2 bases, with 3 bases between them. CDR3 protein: CASGNYGYTF. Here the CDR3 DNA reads TGTGCCAGCGGAAACTATGGCTACACCTTC.